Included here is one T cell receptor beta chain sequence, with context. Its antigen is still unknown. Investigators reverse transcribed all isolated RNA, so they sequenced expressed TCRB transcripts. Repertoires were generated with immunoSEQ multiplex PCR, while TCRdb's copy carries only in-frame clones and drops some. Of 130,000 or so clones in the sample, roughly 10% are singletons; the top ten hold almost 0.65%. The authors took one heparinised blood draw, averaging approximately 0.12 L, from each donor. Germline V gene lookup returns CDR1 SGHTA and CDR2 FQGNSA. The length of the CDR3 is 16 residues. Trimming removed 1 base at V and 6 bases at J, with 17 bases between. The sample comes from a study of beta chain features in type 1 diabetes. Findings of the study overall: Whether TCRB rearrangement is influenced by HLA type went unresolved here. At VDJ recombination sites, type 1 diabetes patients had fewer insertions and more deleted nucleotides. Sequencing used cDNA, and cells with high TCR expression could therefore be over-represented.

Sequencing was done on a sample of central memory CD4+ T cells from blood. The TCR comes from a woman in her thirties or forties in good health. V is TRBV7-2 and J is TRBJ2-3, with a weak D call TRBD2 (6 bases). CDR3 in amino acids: CASSLGLGGGKDTQYF. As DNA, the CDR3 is TGTGCCAGCAGCTTAGGTTTGGGTGGGGGGAAGGATACGCAGTATTTT.